Listed here are 25 T cell receptor beta chains from one sample, sequenced in a study of OX40 agonist ivuxolimab in advanced cancers. Clones were read by immunoSEQ multiplex PCR, and TCRdb kept only the in-frame ones, dropping some. The table shows about 64,000 clones, with roughly 87% occurring only once. Sequenced here: CD4+ or CD8+ T cells sorted from blood, sampled in a trial of the OX40 agonist ivuxolimab. These receptors were obtained from an adult with an advanced solid tumor such as melanoma, head and neck, liver or kidney cancer.

As DNA, the CDR3 is TGTGCCAGCAGTTCCCCAAGTCTAGCGACCTACGAGCAGTACTTC. It codes for CASSSPSLATYEQYF. The rearrangement uses TRBV28 and TRBJ2-7; possible D gene TRBD2, 6 bases. With 4 bases removed from V and 2 bases from J, the gap between germline ends came to 15 bases. Germline V gene sequence: CDR1 MDHEN, CDR2 SYDVKM. This CDR3 has 15 residues.

The rearrangement links TRBV21-1 to TRBJ1-1. TRBV21-1 is noted as a pseudogene. The CDR3 length is 17 residues. The CDR3 is CASSKAGGLGMNTEAFF. The CDR3, as DNA: TGTGCCAGCAGCAAAGCGGGAGGGCTCGGCATGAACACTGAAGCTTTCTTT.

The rearrangement uses TRBV15 and TRBJ2-7; D may be TRBD1 (6 bases). This CDR3 has 14 amino acids. The germline V gene encodes CDR1 LNHNV and CDR2 YYDKDF (reference sequence). V lost 2 bases and J lost 2, with 10 bases in between. The CDR3 sequence is CATSRNRVTYEQYF. For the CDR3, the DNA is TGTGCCACCAGCAGAAACAGGGTTACCTACGAGCAGTACTTC.

This clone was counted a few times. The chain combines TRBV7-3 with TRBJ2-6; D possibly matches TRBD1 or TRBD2 (6 bases each). Trimming left V 0 bases short and J 4 bases short, with 13 bases between. The CDR3 is 17 amino acids. Germline values: CDR1 SGHTA, CDR2 FQGTGA. CDR3 sequence: CASSLTPGAGGANVLTF. CDR3 bases: TGTGCCAGCAGCTTAACGCCGGGGGCGGGAGGGGCCAACGTCCTGACTTTC.

The chain links TRBV11-2 to TRBJ1-1, with a possible D match to TRBD1 (5 bases). CDR1 and CDR2 from the germline V gene are SGHAT and FQNNGV. The CDR3 runs to 15 residues. Trimming removed 5 bases at V and 0 bases at J, with 13 bases between. The CDR3 is CASSPGTRVNTEAFF. The DNA for the CDR3 is TGTGCCAGCAGCCCAGGGACGCGTGTGAACACTGAAGCTTTCTTT.

The chain links TRBV18 to TRBJ2-7; no clear D. The V gene's germline CDR1 is KGHSH and CDR2 LQKENI. The ends were cut back, 1 base at V and 3 bases at J, with 4 bases in the middle. The CDR3 length is 12 residues. CDR3 sequence (DNA): TGTGCCAGCTCACCACAGAACTACGAGCAGTACTTC. Amino acids: CASSPQNYEQYF.

The chain is built from TRBV6-4 and TRBJ2-1; 10 nucleotides agree with TRBD2. This CDR3 comprises 16 residues. Per the germline V gene, CDR1 is MRHNA and CDR2 is SNTAGT. Trimming took 2 bases from V and 2 from J; bases not matched to a gene: 3. CDR3 in amino acids: CASSDLAGVTYNEQFF. DNA of the CDR3: TGTGCCAGCAGTGACCTAGCGGGAGTCACCTACAATGAGCAGTTCTTC.

DNA for the CDR3: TGTGCCAGCAGCTTAGGTGAAAAACTGTTTTTT. Its translation is CASSLGEKLFF. The chain links TRBV11-2 to TRBJ1-4, with D hard to call. The CDR3 is 11 amino acids. Germline V lookup: CDR1 SGHAT, CDR2 FQNNGV. V shed 1 base and J shed 7 bases, with 1 base lying between them.

J is TRBJ2-5 and V is TRBV7-2; 7 nucleotides line up with TRBD2. V shed 1 base and J 5 bases; nucleotides not matched to a gene: 10. The CDR3 has 16 amino acids. Germline CDR1 and CDR2: SGHTA and FQGNSA. In DNA form, the CDR3 reads TGTGCCAGCAGCTTAGGGGGCGGGGGACCCGGTGAGACCCAGTACTTC. Translation: CASSLGGGGPGETQYF.

V and J are TRBV11-3 and TRBJ2-1, with 8 bases that match TRBD1. Germline V gives CDR1 SGHNT, CDR2 YENEEA. The length of the CDR3 is 14 residues. The V gene end was trimmed by 6 bases and the J gene end by 5 bases; junction bases not matched to a gene: 6. The CDR3 DNA follows: TGTGCCAGCAGAGGACAGGGTGATAACAATGAGCAGTTCTTC. Protein sequence: CASRGQGDNNEQFF.

The chain recombines TRBV30 with TRBJ2-7; 8 nucleotides line up with TRBD1. Germline trimming cut 3 bases from V and 0 bases from J; bases unmatched to any gene: 10. CDR3 size: 16 residues. CDR1 and CDR2 from the germline V gene are GTSNPN and SVGIG (reference sequence). This chain's CDR3 is CAWSTFAGGFSYEQYF. Written as DNA, the CDR3 is TGTGCCTGGAGCACTTTCGCAGGGGGCTTCTCCTACGAGCAGTACTTC.

The table lists this clone with a count of one. CDR3: CASSLGGENIQYF. CDR3 nucleotides: TGTGCCAGCAGCTTAGGAGGTGAAAACATTCAGTACTTC. V usage is TRBV7-2 and J usage is TRBJ2-4; no firm D call. The V end lost 1 base, the J end lost 5 bases, and 6 bases lay between the germline ends. CDR1 SGHTA and CDR2 FQGNSA come from the germline V gene. The CDR3 is 13 residues long.

This clone came up once. The chain has TRBV5-8 and TRBJ2-3; the match to TRBD2 covers 7 bases. The V gene's germline CDR1 is SGHTS and CDR2 YDEGEE. The CDR3 covers 16 residues. V shed 4 bases and J 5 bases; nucleotides not matched to a gene: 13. DNA for the CDR3: TGTGCCAGCAGCCTGAGCGGGATTTCTGGGGTAGATACGCAGTATTTT. Its protein is CASSLSGISGVDTQYF.

The chain carries TRBV5-6 and TRBJ1-2; D may be TRBD1 (5 bases). The V end was cut by 2 bases, the J end by 8 bases, with 13 bases between. The CDR3 sequence is 13 residues long. The germline V gene has CDR1 SGHDT and CDR2 YYEEEE. CDR3 sequence reads: CASSLGRVRGYTF. The CDR3 coding sequence is TGTGCCAGCAGCTTAGGCAGGGTGAGAGGCTACACCTTC.

The CDR3 loop is CASSLDPSSYEQFF. In DNA, the CDR3 is TGTGCCAGCAGCTTAGACCCTAGTTCTTATGAGCAGTTCTTC. The chain has TRBV11-3 and TRBJ2-1, with D hard to call. Trimming pared 0 bases from V and 8 bases from J, leaving 11 bases between. The germline CDR1 and CDR2 sequences are SGHNT and YENEEA. The CDR3 contains 14 residues.

This chain connects TRBV7-9 to TRBJ1-5; TRBD1 matches 12 bases. Germline lookup yields CDR1 SEHNR and CDR2 FQNEAQ (reference sequence). J lost 2 bases, V lost 5 bases, and 4 bases had no gene match. The CDR3 is made up of 16 amino acids. In DNA form, the CDR3 reads TGTGCCAGCAGCATGGGACAGGGGGCTGGCAATCAGCCCCAGCATTTT. Its translation is CASSMGQGAGNQPQHF.

This clone was detected once. V usage is TRBV28 and J usage is TRBJ2-2; TRBD2 agrees at 14 bases. V lost 6 bases to trimming and J lost 7 bases; unmatched junction nucleotides: 4. Germline lookup yields CDR1 MDHEN and CDR2 SYDVKM. The CDR3 sequence is 15 residues long. Here the CDR3 reads CASSPGLAGVGELFF. Written as DNA, the CDR3 is TGTGCCAGCAGCCCGGGACTAGCGGGAGTCGGGGAGCTGTTTTTT.

This clone has more than one count but fewer than ten. The rearrangement joins TRBV30 to TRBJ1-1; D is unresolved. Germline CDR1 and CDR2: GTSNPN and SVGIG (reference sequence). Between the trimmed V and J ends, which lost 1 base and 0 bases, there was a span of 12 bases. This CDR3 has 15 amino acids. The CDR3 region is CAWSEGVALNTEAFF. The CDR3 DNA follows: TGTGCCTGGAGTGAGGGAGTCGCATTGAACACTGAAGCTTTCTTT.

The rearrangement links TRBV18 to TRBJ2-7; possible D gene TRBD1, 5 bases. CDR1 KGHSH and CDR2 LQKENI come from the germline V gene. Trimming removed 3 bases at V and 3 bases at J, with 27 bases between. CDR3 length: 19 residues. DNA for the CDR3: TGTGCCAGCTCACCTTCGATCGCCCTAAACCCGACAGAACACTACGAGCAGTACTTC. Translating gives CASSPSIALNPTEHYEQYF. Full variable domain (remainder filled in from reference TRBV18 and TRBJ2-7): NAGVMQNPRHLVRRRGQEARLRCSPMKGHSHVYWYRQLPEEGLKFMVYLQKENIIDESGMPKERFSAEFPKEGPSILRIQQVVRGDSAAYFCASSPSIALNPTEHYEQYFGPGTRLTVT.

The chain joins TRBV5-6 to TRBJ2-3; D is perhaps TRBD1 (6 bases). V lost 1 base and J 2 bases, leaving 8 bases between the germline ends. The V gene's germline CDR1 is SGHDT and CDR2 YYEEEE. CDR3 length: 14 residues. The CDR3 here is CASSLTGNTDTQYF. CDR3 nucleotides: TGTGCCAGCAGCTTGACAGGGAACACAGATACGCAGTATTTT.

The chain carries TRBV29-1 and TRBJ2-3; 9 bases fit TRBD2. The V gene's germline CDR1 is SQVTM and CDR2 ANQGSEA. Trimming took 7 bases from V and 4 from J; bases not matched to a gene: 9. This CDR3 contains 14 residues. The CDR3 is CSARSGRGADTQYF. For the CDR3, the DNA is TGCAGCGCCCGTAGCGGGAGAGGGGCAGATACGCAGTATTTT.

The chain links TRBV27 to TRBJ1-2, with a possible D match to TRBD1 (6 bases). V was clipped by 6 bases and J by 2 bases, with 13 bases between them. The germline V gene has CDR1 MNHEY and CDR2 SMNVEV (reference sequence). The CDR3 runs 14 residues. DNA of the CDR3: TGTGCCAGCAGCGGCTTAGGACAGAACTATGGCTACACCTTC. This sequence encodes CASSGLGQNYGYTF.

The chain is built from TRBV11-2 and TRBJ2-3; TRBD2 matches 11 bases. Per the germline V gene, CDR1 is SGHAT and CDR2 is FQNNGV. Germline trimming cut 3 bases from V and 3 bases from J; bases unmatched to any gene: 2. The CDR3 extends over 15 amino acids. CDR3 bases: TGTGCCAGCAGCTTTACTAGCGGGAGAACAGATACGCAGTATTTT. As protein: CASSFTSGRTDTQYF.

The chain is built from TRBV6-5 and TRBJ1-6, with D perhaps TRBD1 (5 bases). Trimming shortened V by 5 bases and J by 10 bases, and 18 bases separated the two germline ends. Looked up from germline, CDR1 is MNHEY and CDR2 is SVGAGI. This CDR3 is 15 amino acids long. CDR3 sequence reads: CASSVRSLGHSPLHF. In DNA form, the CDR3 reads TGTGCCAGCAGTGTACGCTCCCTGGGGCACTCACCCCTCCACTTT.

The J gene is TRBJ2-4, the V gene TRBV5-8, with 9 bases aligning to TRBD1. With V trimmed by 2 bases and J by 1 base, 7 bases remained unmatched. The CDR3 length is 17 residues. CDR1 is SGHTS and CDR2 is YDEGEE in the germline V gene. The CDR3 sequence: CASSFPGQGLAKNIQYF. The CDR3 coding sequence is TGTGCCAGCAGCTTTCCGGGACAGGGTTTGGCCAAAAACATTCAGTACTTC. Filled out from reference TRBV5-8 and TRBJ2-4, the complete variable domain reads EAGVTQSPTHLIKTRGQQATLRCSPISGHTSVYWYQQALGLGLQFLLWYDEGEERNRGNFPPRFSGRQFPNYSSELNVNALELEDSALYLCASSFPGQGLAKNIQYFGAGTRLSVL.